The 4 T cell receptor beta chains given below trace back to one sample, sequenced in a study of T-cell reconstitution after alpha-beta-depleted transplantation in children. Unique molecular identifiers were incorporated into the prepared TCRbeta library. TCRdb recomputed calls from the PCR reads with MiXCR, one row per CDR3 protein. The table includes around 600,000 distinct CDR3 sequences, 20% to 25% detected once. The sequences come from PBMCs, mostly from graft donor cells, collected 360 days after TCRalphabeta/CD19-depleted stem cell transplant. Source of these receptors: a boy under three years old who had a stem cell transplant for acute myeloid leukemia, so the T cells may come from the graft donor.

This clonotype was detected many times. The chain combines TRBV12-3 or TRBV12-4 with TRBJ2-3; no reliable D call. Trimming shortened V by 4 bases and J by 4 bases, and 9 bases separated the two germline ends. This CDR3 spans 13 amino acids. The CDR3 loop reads CASSSVVPDTQYF. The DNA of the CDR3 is TGTGCCAGCAGTTCGGTCGTTCCAGATACGCAGTATTTT.

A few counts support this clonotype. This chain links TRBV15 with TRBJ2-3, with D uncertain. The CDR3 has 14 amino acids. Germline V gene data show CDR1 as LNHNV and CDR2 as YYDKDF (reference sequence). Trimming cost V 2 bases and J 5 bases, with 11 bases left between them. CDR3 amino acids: CATSRWLYGDTQYF. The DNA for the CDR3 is TGTGCCACCAGCAGATGGCTGTATGGAGATACGCAGTATTTT.

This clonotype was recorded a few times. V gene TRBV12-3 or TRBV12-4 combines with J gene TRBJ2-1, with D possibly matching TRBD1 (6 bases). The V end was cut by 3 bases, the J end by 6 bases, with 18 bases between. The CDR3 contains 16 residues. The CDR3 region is CASSFRDTRLGNEQFF. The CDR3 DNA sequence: TGTGCCAGCAGTTTCCGGGACACACGTCTGGGCAATGAGCAGTTCTTC.

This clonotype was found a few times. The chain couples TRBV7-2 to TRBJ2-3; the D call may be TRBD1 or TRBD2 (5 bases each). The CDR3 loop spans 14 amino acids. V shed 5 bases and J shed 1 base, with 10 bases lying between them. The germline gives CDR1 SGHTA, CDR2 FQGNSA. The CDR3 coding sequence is TGTGCCAGCAGCCGGGACGGGGGCACAGATACGCAGTATTTT. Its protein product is CASSRDGGTDTQYF.